This T cell receptor (beta chain) was profiled in a study of T cells in Graves' hyperthyroidism and ophthalmopathy. The trim removed 1 base at V and 0 bases at J, leaving 6 bases unmatched. This CDR3 is built from 17 residues. The germline V gene encodes CDR1 MGHRA and CDR2 YSYEKL. Notes on this clonotype: The antigen remains undetermined.

It was RNA transcripts that yielded the amplified TCR beta CDR3 regions. The HTBI set primed first-round TCR CDR3 RT-PCR. Using its own MiXCR run on the multiplex PCR reads, TCRdb lists one record per CDR3 protein. The data contain 500,000 to 700,000 distinct CDR3 sequences, around 17% of them seen just once; the ten biggest clones take up more than 15%. The study defined stable Graves' hyperthyroidism as no ophthalmopathy progression within 18 months. The study based diagnoses on clinical symptoms, serum thyroxine and TRAb, thyroid ultrasound and orbital computed tomography. Findings and caveats of the study: Most thyroid clonotypes expanded above 0.001 were also detected in blood.

This TCR came from a woman aged 18-29 years with Graves' hyperthyroidism. Sequences were obtained from blood. The J gene is TRBJ2-1, the V gene TRBV4-1; TRBD2 agrees at 7 bases. CDR3 coding DNA: TGCGCCAGCAGCCAAGGGGGGGGAAGGAGCTCCTACAATGAGCAGTTCTTC. It yields the protein CASSQGGGRSSYNEQFF.